What follows are 5 T cell receptor beta chains derived from one specimen sequenced in a study of T cell repertoires in cytomegalovirus infection. TCRdb called the reads again in MiXCR, with one record for every CDR3 protein. The sample consists of about 360,000 distinct CDR3 sequences, about a sixth of them appearing once. Specimen: PBMCs. The source is a human donor in good health (CMV status not recorded). Some clones in this sample may be carry-over from other donors' samples.

This clonotype appeared a few times. V usage is TRBV5-4 and J usage is TRBJ2-3; D unresolved. V was pared by 4 bases and J by 0 bases, with 12 bases between. Germline-derived CDR1 and CDR2 are SGHNT and YYREEE (reference sequence). The CDR3 has 15 amino acids. The CDR3, as DNA: TGTGCCAGCAGCCCGGGTGTAGGTAGCACAGATACGCAGTATTTT. As protein: CASSPGVGSTDTQYF.

Points on this clonotype: Germline is not matched at one junction end, which may reflect a read error. The chain is built from TRBV28 and TRBJ1-5, with TRBD1 as a possible D gene (6 bases). CDR3 length: 15 amino acids. Per germline, CDR1 MDHEN and CDR2 SYDVKM. The CDR3 loop is CASSFFTGIGQPRHF. The CDR3 nucleotides read TGTGCCAGCAGTTTCTTTACAGGGATAGGACAGCCCCGGCATTTT.

This chain connects TRBV18 to TRBJ2-3; 10 nucleotides line up with TRBD2. CDR1 is KGHSH and CDR2 is LQKENI in the germline V gene. The CDR3 totals 15 residues. The J segment lost 6 bases and the V segment lost 2 bases, leaving 5 bases of the junction unmatched. CDR3 region: CASSPRLAGYDTQYF. The CDR3 nucleotides are TGTGCCAGCTCACCAAGACTAGCGGGTTACGATACGCAGTATTTT.

This clonotype appeared many times. The chain links TRBV11-1 to TRBJ2-3, with a possible D match to TRBD1 (6 bases). There are 20 residues in the CDR3. V was cut by 5 bases and J by 3 bases, with 30 bases left in between. Germline loops: CDR1 SGHAT, CDR2 FQDESV (reference sequence). CDR3 residues: CASSLRLGSRGRGETDTQYF. CDR3 in DNA: TGTGCCAGCAGCCTCCGGCTGGGTTCGCGCGGCAGGGGTGAGACAGATACGCAGTATTTT. Combining the CDR3 with reference TRBV11-1 and TRBJ2-3 gives the whole variable domain EAEVAQSPRYKITEKSQAVAFWCDPISGHATLYWYRQILGQGPELLVQFQDESVVDDSQLPKDRFSAERLKGVDSTLKIQPAELGDSAMYLCASSLRLGSRGRGETDTQYFGPGTRLTVL.

This clonotype was seen a handful of times. The V call is TRBV10-3, the J call TRBJ2-3; 9 bases map to TRBD2. V lost 2 bases and J lost 2; bases outside the gene matches: 5. Germline CDR1 ENHRY, CDR2 SYGVKD. The CDR3 consists of 16 residues. The CDR3 sequence: CAISEQVAGVTDTQYF. The CDR3 nucleotides are TGTGCCATCAGTGAGCAAGTAGCGGGGGTCACAGATACGCAGTATTTT.